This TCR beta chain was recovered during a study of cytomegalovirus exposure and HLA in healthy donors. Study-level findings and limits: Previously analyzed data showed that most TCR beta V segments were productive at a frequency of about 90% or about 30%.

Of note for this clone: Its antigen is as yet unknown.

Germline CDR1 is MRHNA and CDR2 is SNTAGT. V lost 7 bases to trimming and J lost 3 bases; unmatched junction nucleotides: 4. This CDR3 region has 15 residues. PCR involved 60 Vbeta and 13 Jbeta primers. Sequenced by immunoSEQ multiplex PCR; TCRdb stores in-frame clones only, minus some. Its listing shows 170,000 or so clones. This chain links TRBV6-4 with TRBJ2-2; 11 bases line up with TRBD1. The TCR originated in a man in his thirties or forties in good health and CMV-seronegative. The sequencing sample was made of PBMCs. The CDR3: CASKLGQGDTGELFF. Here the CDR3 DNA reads TGTGCCAGCAAATTGGGACAGGGGGACACCGGGGAGCTGTTTTTT.